This is a list of T cell receptor beta chains from one sample in a study of CD8+CD57+ T cells in acquired aplastic anemia. TCRdb passed the reads through MiXCR, listing each CDR3 protein once. The profile shows some 240,000 distinct CDR3 sequences, 30% to 40% of them singletons. The sample taken for sequencing was sorted CD4+, CD8+, or CD8+CD57+ T cells (not recorded which) from PBMCs. The receptors shown here come from a human donor in good health, serving as a control. CDR3s include the opening cysteine and the closing phenylalanine or tryptophan. The D gene is left open where the match is weak. Clone sizes are given selectively: once, few, many, or a class where the clone is expanded.

clone size	J gene	D gene	V gene	CDR3 protein	CDR3 DNA
-	TRBJ2-3	TRBD2	TRBV6-1	CASSGLAVDTQYF	TGTGCCAGCAGTGGACTAGCTGTGGATACGCAGTATTTT
few	TRBJ1-1	-	TRBV3-1	CASSYRTANTEAFF	TGTGCCAGCAGCTACAGGACGGCCAACACTGAAGCTTTCTTT
-	TRBJ2-2	-	TRBV5-1	CASSAVDIGLTNTGELFF	TGCGCCAGCAGCGCGGTGGACATTGGACTCACGAACACCGGGGAGCTGTTTTTT
many	TRBJ2-5	TRBD1	TRBV7-9	CASTLRNAPGTGGETQYF	TGTGCCAGCACCCTAAGAAACGCGCCCGGGACAGGGGGAGAGACCCAGTACTTC
many	TRBJ1-5	-	TRBV20-1	CSAGRDDGQPQHF	TGCAGTGCCGGCAGGGACGACGGTCAGCCCCAGCATTTT
-	TRBJ1-3	TRBD1	TRBV20-1	CSARDERTGIFSGNTIYF	TGCAGTGCTAGAGATGAACGGACAGGTATCTTCTCTGGAAACACCATATATTTT
-	TRBJ2-1	TRBD2	TRBV10-3	CASSGAGGLYNEQFF	TGTGCCAGCAGCGGTGCGGGGGGGCTTTACAATGAGCAGTTCTTC
-	TRBJ1-4	-	TRBV6-1	CASSPTGVPGEKLFF	TGTGCCAGCAGCCCAACCGGGGTGCCCGGGGAAAAACTGTTTTTT
once	TRBJ2-2	TRBD2	TRBV7-9	CASSLTSGSSGELFF	TGTGCCAGCAGCTTGACTAGCGGGAGTTCCGGGGAGCTGTTTTTT
-	TRBJ1-6	-	TRBV9	CASSVGQGSPLHF	TGTGCCAGCAGCGTAGGCCAGGGGTCACCCCTCCACTTT
few	TRBJ1-5	-	TRBV12-3/TRBV12-4	CASSRKGHYSNQPQHF	TGTGCCAGCAGTCGTAAGGGGCATTATAGCAATCAGCCCCAGCATTTT
-	TRBJ2-6	-	TRBV19	CASSSRGPGANVLTF	TGTGCCAGTAGTTCCAGGGGACCTGGGGCCAACGTCCTGACTTTC
many	TRBJ2-1	-	TRBV7-2	CASSLVVSYNEQFF	TGTGCCAGCAGCTTAGTTGTTAGCTACAATGAGCAGTTCTTC
-	TRBJ2-3	-	TRBV6-2/TRBV6-3	CASSYPGSGTDTQYF	TGTGCCAGCAGTTACCCGGGGTCTGGCACAGATACGCAGTATTTT
many	TRBJ1-4	-	TRBV29-1	CSVAEGLINEKLFF	TGCAGCGTTGCCGAGGGCCTTATTAATGAAAAACTGTTTTTT
many	TRBJ2-5	-	TRBV15	CATSRTGNRQTQYF	TGTGCCACCAGCAGAACGGGGAACAGGCAGACCCAGTACTTC
-	TRBJ2-5	-	TRBV21-1	CASSVWAVETQYF	TGTGCCAGCAGCGTGTGGGCCGTGGAGACCCAGTACTTC
once	TRBJ1-1	-	TRBV5-1	CASSWGAGTTNEAFF	TGCGCCAGCAGCTGGGGGGCAGGGACTACTAATGAAGCTTTCTTT
many	TRBJ2-1	TRBD2	TRBV7-8	CASRQRGGSNEQFF	TGTGCCAGCAGGCAGCGGGGGGGCTCGAATGAGCAGTTCTTC
-	TRBJ1-2	-	TRBV7-9	CASSTPYGYTF	TGTGCCAGCAGCACCCCCTACGGCTACACCTTC
-	TRBJ2-2	-	TRBV2	CASSYHTGELFF	TGTGCCAGCAGCTACCATACCGGGGAGCTGTTTTTT
-	TRBJ2-1	TRBD2	TRBV4-2	CANSQGGGSRHNGQFF	TGTGCCAACAGCCAAGGCGGCGGGAGTCGTCACAATGGGCAGTTCTTC
many	TRBJ2-7	TRBD1	TRBV6-6	CASGRDRGYEQYF	TGTGCCAGTGGCCGGGACAGGGGATACGAGCAGTACTTC
many	TRBJ2-7	-	TRBV7-9	CASRSFTQAGAYEQYF	TGTGCCAGCAGATCATTTACCCAAGCAGGGGCCTACGAGCAGTACTTC
many	TRBJ1-2	-	TRBV20-1	CSALDTGYGYTF	TGCAGTGCCCTAGACACAGGGTATGGCTACACCTTC
many	TRBJ1-6	-	TRBV12-3/TRBV12-4	CASSLASQNSPLHF	TGTGCCAGCAGTTTAGCCAGCCAGAATTCACCCCTCCACTTT
many	TRBJ1-2	-	TRBV9	CASSAQTGTNYGYTF	TGTGCCAGCAGCGCTCAAACAGGGACCAACTATGGCTACACCTTC
few	TRBJ1-2	-	TRBV29-1	CSVENALKRGYTF	TGCAGCGTTGAAAATGCTCTCAAGAGGGGCTACACCTTC
few	TRBJ2-7	-	TRBV20-1	CSATRGPPYEQYF	TGCAGTGCAACACGGGGGCCTCCCTACGAGCAGTACTTC
-	TRBJ2-1	TRBD2	TRBV5-1	CASSSGTSGHSYNEQFF	TGCGCCAGCAGCTCAGGGACTAGCGGACACTCCTACAATGAGCAGTTCTTC
-	TRBJ1-6	TRBD1	TRBV10-3	CAIRVGGTGLSPLHF	TGTGCCATCAGAGTGGGGGGGACAGGGCTTTCACCCCTCCACTTT
many	TRBJ1-5	TRBD1	TRBV4-1	CASSQPPGTGSQPQHF	TGCGCCAGCAGCCAACCACCCGGGACAGGGTCTCAGCCCCAGCATTTT
-	TRBJ2-7	TRBD1	TRBV18	CASSPSAGGSCEQYF	TGTGCCAGCTCACCAAGTGCAGGGGGCTCCTGCGAGCAGTACTTC
few	TRBJ2-1	TRBD2	TRBV6-1	CASTYTSGLAINEQFF	TGTGCCAGCACCTACACAAGCGGACTAGCGATAAATGAGCAGTTCTTC
few	TRBJ1-2	TRBD1	TRBV3-1	CASTSGDSNYGYTF	TGTGCCAGCACGTCCGGGGACAGCAACTATGGCTACACCTTC
-	TRBJ1-2	-	TRBV20-1	CSARSSYGYTF	TGCAGTGCCAGGAGCTCCTATGGCTACACCTTC
-	TRBJ2-5	-	TRBV2	CASSPDDTQYF	TGTGCCAGCAGCCCTGATGATACCCAGTACTTC
-	TRBJ2-7	-	TRBV30	CAWSRQWPGEQYF	TGTGCCTGGAGTCGACAGTGGCCAGGCGAGCAGTACTTC
-	TRBJ2-7	TRBD2	TRBV14	CASSQGPLSPGLAGRSYEQYF	TGTGCCAGCAGCCAAGGTCCCCTCTCACCGGGACTAGCGGGCCGATCCTACGAGCAGTACTTC
few	TRBJ2-2	-	TRBV5-1	CASSDGFVTGELFF	TGCGCCAGCAGCGATGGGTTCGTCACCGGGGAGCTGTTTTTT
many	TRBJ2-3	TRBD2	TRBV10-1	CASKTSPVLDTQYF	TGCGCCAGTAAGACTAGCCCAGTTCTTGATACGCAGTATTTT
-	TRBJ1-1	-	TRBV10-3	CASAMRRDTEAFF	TGTGCCAGCGCGATGAGGCGGGACACTGAAGCCTTCTTT